This T cell receptor (beta chain) appears in the sequencing data of a study of blood T cells in healthy people across ages. Study at large: Template switching caught about one barcoded beta molecule for each two T cells.

This clonotype was seen a few times. Isolation recovered at least 6 million PBMCs from every sample. Samples each had at least 5 micrograms of total RNA extracted. The germline gives CDR1 LGHDT, CDR2 YNNKEL (reference sequence). The CDR3 spans 16 residues. With 4 bases removed from V and 6 bases from J, the gap between germline ends came to 21 bases. Sample-barcoded 5' priming and a J-beta primer mix drove a second PCR of 7 to 11 cycles. TCRdb redid the calling of the 5' RACE reads with MiXCR, one entry per CDR3 protein. The profile covers more than 1,000,000 distinct CDR3 sequences, with around 27% appearing a single time and around 0.75% taken by the ten largest. These data were also filed under a second study, of T cells of mothers and their children.

The receptor was derived from a girl aged 2-10 years in good health. V and J are TRBV3-1 and TRBJ1-2; possible D gene TRBD1, 5 bases. Material: blood. DNA for the CDR3: TGTGCCAGCAGCCTAAGACTCGACAGCCGAATCAATGGCTACACCTTC. This translates into CASSLRLDSRINGYTF.